These T cell receptor beta chains were read from a single sample in a study of blood T cell repertoires in COVID-19. Using immunoSEQ multiplex PCR, the repertoire was profiled, and TCRdb retains in-frame clones only, with some absent. The data contain some 670,000 clones, 85% to 90% of them singletons. Sequenced: peripheral blood. These receptors all come from a young woman with acute or convalescent COVID-19. Both conserved end residues are part of each CDR3. D genes are given only for firm matches. Rows may omit the clone size; those that give it use once, few, many or a size class.

d_gene	j_gene	v_gene	len	abundance	CDR3aa	CDR3nt
NA	TRBJ1-1	TRBV30	14	few	CAWSDGTMNTEAFF	TGTGCCTGGAGTGACGGCACTATGAACACTGAAGCTTTCTTT
NA	TRBJ2-3	TRBV3-1/TRBV3-2	16	NA	CASSQALSGSTDTQYF	TGTGCCAGCAGCCAAGCCCTTAGCGGTAGCACAGATACGCAGTATTTT
TRBD1	TRBJ1-6	TRBV2	16	NA	CASNPGQGFYNSPLHF	TGTGCCAGCAATCCGGGACAGGGGTTCTATAATTCACCCCTCCACTTT
NA	TRBJ2-7	TRBV12-5	15	NA	CASGLVAGRVYEQYF	TGTGCTAGTGGTTTGGTGGCAGGCCGCGTCTACGAGCAGTACTTC
TRBD1	TRBJ1-2	TRBV2	12	NA	CASRGQGDGYTF	TGTGCCAGCAGGGGACAGGGGGATGGCTACACCTTC
TRBD2	TRBJ2-1	TRBV6-6	15	NA	CASATGGASANEQFF	TGTGCCAGCGCCACGGGGGGGGCGTCAGCAAATGAGCAGTTCTTC
NA	TRBJ1-6	TRBV15	13	NA	CATSRVLYSPLHF	TGTGCCACCAGCAGAGTTTTATATTCACCCCTCCACTTT
TRBD2	TRBJ2-1	TRBV6-5	15	NA	CASRTLAGDDGEQFF	TGTGCCAGCAGAACACTAGCGGGGGACGACGGTGAGCAGTTCTTC
NA	TRBJ2-3	TRBV4-1	15	NA	CASSLPGWGTDTQYF	TGCGCCAGCAGCCTACCGGGTTGGGGCACAGATACGCAGTATTTT
NA	TRBJ1-6	TRBV15	15	NA	CATSRVGHYNSPLHF	TGTGCCACCAGCAGAGTGGGACATTATAATTCACCCCTCCACTTT
NA	TRBJ1-4	TRBV27	14	NA	CASSFGGTNEKLFF	TGTGCCAGCAGTTTTGGGGGGACTAATGAAAAACTGTTTTTT
TRBD1	TRBJ1-2	TRBV6-6	15	few	CASSSRQGTNYGYTF	TGTGCCAGCAGTTCCAGACAGGGGACTAACTATGGCTACACCTTC
TRBD1	TRBJ1-2	TRBV29-1	12	NA	CSDGTGRGGYTF	TGCAGCGACGGGACAGGTCGGGGGGGCTACACCTTC
TRBD1	TRBJ1-2	TRBV5-5	19	NA	CASSLIPRRPGQANYGYTF	TGTGCCAGCAGCTTGATCCCCAGACGACCGGGACAGGCAAACTATGGCTACACCTTC
TRBD2	TRBJ2-5	TRBV11-2	18	NA	CASSRVRGGAPLQETQYF	TGTGCCAGCAGCAGGGTGCGGGGGGGGGCCCCTCTGCAAGAGACCCAGTACTTC
NA	TRBJ1-5	TRBV30	15	NA	CAWSVKTGSYQPQHF	TGTGCCTGGAGTGTAAAGACAGGCTCATATCAGCCCCAGCATTTT
NA	TRBJ2-2	TRBV2	16	NA	CASSEGQGGNTGELFF	TGTGCCAGCAGTGAAGGGCAGGGGGGAAACACCGGGGAGCTGTTTTTT
NA	TRBJ2-7	TRBV5-5	12	NA	CASSLGADEQYF	TGTGCCAGCAGCTTAGGAGCAGACGAGCAGTACTTC
TRBD2	TRBJ2-2	TRBV5-4	16	NA	CASSLVAGGGTGELFF	TGTGCCAGCAGCTTAGTAGCGGGGGGCGGGACCGGGGAGCTGTTTTTT
TRBD1	TRBJ1-2	TRBV9	16	NA	CASSEGQAPQGYGYTF	TGTGCCAGCAGCGAGGGACAGGCCCCACAGGGCTATGGCTACACCTTC
TRBD1	TRBJ2-5	TRBV25-1	15	NA	CASSEWTGGLETQYF	TGTGCCAGCAGTGAATGGACAGGGGGCTTGGAGACCCAGTACTTC
NA	TRBJ1-4	TRBV5-6	15	NA	CASAREDSLNEKLFF	TGTGCCAGCGCCCGGGAGGACAGCCTTAATGAAAAACTGTTTTTT
NA	TRBJ2-3	TRBV7-3	13	NA	CASSLNSGNTQYF	TGTGCCAGCAGCTTAAACAGTGGTAATACGCAGTATTTT
NA	TRBJ1-1	TRBV7-8	13	NA	CASSLLGDTEAFF	TGTGCCAGCAGCTTACTCGGGGACACTGAAGCTTTCTTT
TRBD1	TRBJ1-2	TRBV29-1	14	once	CSVYTGLRGDGYTF	TGCAGCGTGTATACCGGTCTCAGGGGGGATGGCTACACCTTC
NA	TRBJ1-6	TRBV5-1	13	NA	CASSEDRRSPLHF	TGCGCCAGCAGCGAAGACAGGCGCTCACCCCTCCACTTT
TRBD1	TRBJ1-1	TRBV6-5	14	NA	CASRKDRVGTEAFF	TGTGCCAGCAGGAAAGACAGGGTCGGGACTGAAGCTTTCTTT
TRBD1	TRBJ1-1	TRBV9	16	NA	CASSFRTGGMNTEAFF	TGTGCCAGCAGCTTTCGGACAGGGGGGATGAACACTGAAGCTTTCTTT
NA	TRBJ1-3	TRBV7-9	15	once	CASTTLAGAGNTIYF	TGTGCCAGCACTACCCTGGCAGGGGCTGGAAACACCATATATTTT
NA	TRBJ1-4	TRBV29-1	17	NA	CSVEDQSGTSANEKLFF	TGCAGCGTTGAAGATCAAAGCGGGACCTCCGCTAATGAAAAACTGTTTTTT